Listed here is a single T cell receptor beta chain. No antigen is known for it. No much larger clone is present one base from it, and per-base qualities are unavailable. Counted from cysteine to phenylalanine, this CDR3 has 14 amino acids. The DNA shown is the 42-base CDR3, in frame from base 1. Trimming costs V 1 base and J 7 bases, and their ends lie 14 bases apart. The germline V gene (reference sequence) gives CDR1 as SEHNR and CDR2 as FQNEAQ. For repertoire sequencing, the TCR beta CDR3 regions were amplified from RNA transcripts. A first-round RT-PCR used HTBI primers with the Qiagen OneStep RT-PCR kit, followed by a second-round multiplex PCR, size selection and purification. Libraries were sequenced paired-end with 100 bp reads on an Illumina HiSeq2000. As for the authors' bioinformatics: SOAPnuke was used for read processing, and reads with adapters, uncalled bases, a mean Phred below 15, or no exact constant-primer or identifier match were discarded. High-quality paired reads were merged with COPE v1.2.5. Each unique nucleotide sequence was treated as a clonotype, and MiTCR v1.1 was used to align the clonotypes to the IMGT TRB V, D and J references. Only V-J combinations with frequency above 0.0001 were analysed, covering more than 99% of repertoires. For each V-J combination, a TCR clonal expansion and chaos score was defined as F50 clonal expansion divided by the chaos observed in the TCRdist matrix. Welch's t-statistics and random forest were used to reduce the features to around 13 V-J combinations, which were then used as input to a naive Bayes classifier. The similarity between thyroid and blood repertoires was quantified using the Morisita-Horn index. In-frame beta chains were kept once TCRdb had trimmed the public reads at Q25 with fastp and called clones with MiXCR. Here each entry gathers all rows of one CDR3 protein and keeps the most common genes and DNA. The authors' filters were not applied to this entry. This sample has about 660,000 distinct CDR3 sequences in its table, and roughly 39% of those were observed once. 3% to 3.5% of the sample goes to the ten largest clones.

Ophthalmopathy patients had moderately to severely active disease, Clinical Activity Score of at least 3, NOSPECS grade of at least 4, and disease duration under 3 months. Anyone with other autoimmune diseases, uncontrolled infections, pregnancy or lactation was excluded from the study. Clinical symptoms, serum thyroxine, TRAb, thyroid ultrasound and orbital computed tomography were used for diagnosis. Ficoll-Paque density gradient centrifugation was used to isolate PBMCs from 9.5 to 10 ml of fresh peripheral blood. Total RNA was extracted using Trizol reagent, and RNA quality was checked on an Agilent 2100 Bioanalyzer. The sample originates from a study of Graves' ophthalmopathy and Graves' hyperthyroidism (dated by TCRdb to the late 2010s). Notes on the research overall: Peripheral blood was collected at initial diagnosis, prior to any treatment. The study used TCR beta repertoire signatures to distinguish Graves' ophthalmopathy from Graves' hyperthyroidism and to predict progression to ophthalmopathy. In total, 135 blood samples were TCR-sequenced: 40 to 45 ophthalmopathy, 75 hyperthyroidism and some 17 hyperthyroidism-to-ophthalmopathy patients. To explore V-J signatures that separate ophthalmopathy from hyperthyroidism, a discovery set of about a hundred patients was enrolled, consisting of roughly 45 with ophthalmopathy and about 60 with stable hyperthyroidism. The independent validation cohort included 18 hyperthyroidism patients plus 17 patients who later progressed from hyperthyroidism to ophthalmopathy. T-cell repertoires of thyroid tissue and blood were compared in over 5 hyperthyroidism patients. Once sampling was done, hyperthyroidism patients were given methimazole at a starting dose of 30 mg daily, while ophthalmopathy patients were given high-dose intravenous methylprednisolone. Broad study findings and their caveats: Most of the expanded thyroid clonotypes with a frequency above 0.001 were also detected in blood, and it was suggested that the thyroid immune response may be reflected by blood repertoires. Sample size was not predetermined statistically, and investigators were not blinded to group allocation. In cross-validation, the 13-signature model distinguished ophthalmopathy from stable hyperthyroidism with 85% to 90% sensitivity and 81% to 83% specificity, and in the test set the corresponding values were roughly 78% and 74%. In validation, the model predicted ophthalmopathy progression with about 64% sensitivity and 72.22% specificity; 12 predicted patients were CT-confirmed with GO in a median of approximately 6.5 months.

This receptor chain uses TRBV7-9 and TRBJ2-7, with the D gene uncertain. This clonotype originated in an adult man with Graves' ophthalmopathy. The sequenced sample consisted of peripheral blood. DNA sequence: TGTGCCAGCAGCTTAGACGGAGTGGGGAATGAGCAGTACTTC. The encoded protein is CASSLDGVGNEQYF.